These 5 T cell receptor beta chains came from one sample sequenced in a study of T cells expressing NK-cell markers. Reprocessing the 5' RACE reads, TCRdb reports a single entry for every CDR3 protein and omits DNA. This listing includes some 150,000 distinct CDR3 sequences. What was sequenced was blood T cells: a sorted CD56 or NKG2C T cell subset, CD4+ or CD8+ T cells, or bulk PBMC T cells (not recorded which). These receptor sequences come from a woman aged 45-59 years in good health.

The genes are TRBV4-1 and TRBJ1-2; the D gene TCRdb calls, TRBD1, cannot be checked with no DNA. Germline V gene sequence: CDR1 MGHRA, CDR2 YSYEKL. The CDR3 is made up of 17 amino acids. CDR3 sequence reads: CASSQDGVTGDYYGYTF.

The rearrangement uses TRBV3-1 and TRBJ2-4; without DNA, the TCRdb call of TRBD2 cannot be checked. The germline V gene encodes CDR1 LGHDT and CDR2 YNNKEL (reference sequence). The CDR3 loop spans 13 amino acids. CDR3 protein: CATGLAAKNIQYF.

This rearrangement joins TRBV2 to TRBJ2-3; the TCRdb D gene call, TRBD2, has no DNA to confirm it. CDR1 is SNHLY, CDR2 FYNNEI, per germline. This CDR3 contains 19 residues. Here the CDR3 reads CASSEAGLAGGPSMDTQYF.

This rearrangement joins TRBV20-1 to TRBJ1-1; lacking DNA, the TRBD1 call made by TCRdb goes unchecked. The CDR3 totals 13 residues. The germline V gene has CDR1 DFQATT and CDR2 SNEGSKA (reference sequence). CDR3 sequence reads: CSAFRRENTEAFF.

This chain links TRBV27 with TRBJ1-5; with no DNA, the TCRdb D assignment of TRBD1 cannot be verified. The CDR3 is 14 amino acids. From germline, CDR1 is MNHEY and CDR2 SMNVEV (reference sequence). The CDR3 reads CASSRQGLNQPQHF.